Listed here are 9 T cell receptor beta chains from one sample, sequenced in a study of regulatory T cells. Their antigens remain unidentified. Amplification used 52 TRBV primers and 13 TRBJ primers. The protocol was immunoSEQ multiplex PCR, while the TCRdb copy is restricted to in-frame clones and leaves out a portion. The sample includes 25,000 to 30,000 clones, around 92% of them seen just once. The study, taken as a whole, reports: Hydrophobic residues at CDR3 positions 6 and 7 were enriched in conventional CD4+ T cells of CD3G-deficient patients.

Sequenced sample: conventional CD4+ T cells sorted from blood. The receptors originated from a person aged 18-30 years with CD3G deficiency.

This chain connects TRBV6-1 to TRBJ1-6; D may be TRBD1 (5 bases). V was cut by 1 base and J by 14 bases, with 12 bases left in between. The CDR3 contains 13 residues. The germline V gene encodes CDR1 MNHNS and CDR2 SASEGT. CDR3 in amino acids: CASSEGEGPTLHF. The CDR3 DNA follows: TGTGCCAGCAGTGAAGGGGAGGGACCCACCCTCCACTTT.

This sequence joins TRBV7-2 and TRBJ2-7; 12 bases are shared with TRBD2. Germline trimming cut 5 bases from V and 0 bases from J; bases unmatched to any gene: 2. CDR3 length equals 15 residues. Looked up from germline, CDR1 is SGHTA and CDR2 is FQGNSA. The CDR3 loop is CASSRTSGASYEQYF. CDR3 bases: TGTGCCAGCAGCAGGACTAGCGGGGCCTCCTACGAGCAGTACTTC.

The chain links TRBV30 to TRBJ1-6; 7 bases line up with TRBD1. CDR1 and CDR2 (germline): GTSNPN, SVGIG (reference sequence). The length of the CDR3 is 13 residues. The trim removed 5 bases at V and 3 bases at J, leaving 1 base unmatched. The CDR3 DNA follows: TGTGCCTGGGGGGACAGCTATAATTCACCCCTCCACTTT. Translating gives CAWGDSYNSPLHF.

This clone has only one observation. The chain employs TRBV10-2 and TRBJ2-1; unclear D gene. CDR3 length: 13 residues. The germline CDR1 and CDR2 sequences are WSHSY and SAAADI. Trimming took off 3 bases at V and 4 bases at J, with 7 bases between the two ends. CDR3 amino acids: CASSDYFYNEQFF. The CDR3, as DNA: TGCGCCAGCAGTGACTACTTTTACAATGAGCAGTTCTTC.

In this sample, this clone turned up once. The V call is TRBV21-1, the J call TRBJ1-4; the table calls TRBD1, which could not be checked here. TRBV21-1 is a pseudogene locus. The CDR3 has 14 residues. CDR3 DNA sequence: TGTGCCAGTAAAGGACAGACTTCCTATGAAAAACTGTTTTTT. This translates into CASKGQTSYEKLFF.

This sequence joins TRBV4-2 and TRBJ2-7; weak D call: TRBD2 (6 bases). V dropped 0 bases and J dropped 6 bases, with 15 bases sitting between them. The CDR3 length is 15 residues. Germline CDR1 reads LGHNA; CDR2 reads YNFKEQ. CDR3 bases: TGTGCCAGCAGCCAAGAGGCGGAGGGTCGGAGCGAGCAGTACTTC. This codes for CASSQEAEGRSEQYF.

The chain links TRBV7-2 to TRBJ1-1, with no clear D. This CDR3 is built from 15 residues. Per germline, CDR1 SGHTA and CDR2 FQGNSA. V was pared by 3 bases and J by 1 base, with 12 bases between. The CDR3 coding sequence is TGTGCCAGCAGCTTTGACTCTACCCCGAACACTGAAGCTTTCTTT. This gives the protein CASSFDSTPNTEAFF.

This clone was recorded once. CDR3 region: CASSLEYEQYF. In nucleotides, the CDR3 is TGCGCCAGCAGCTTGGAGTACGAGCAGTACTTC. This chain links TRBV5-1 with TRBJ2-7; unclear D gene. Trimming removed 0 bases from V and 4 bases from J, with 2 bases in between. CDR1 is SGHRS, CDR2 YFSETQ, per germline. There are 11 residues in the CDR3.

The chain combines TRBV5-1 with TRBJ2-1; D is tentatively TRBD1 or TRBD2 (6 bases each). Per the germline V gene, CDR1 is SGHRS and CDR2 is YFSETQ. This CDR3 is 14 amino acids long. V lost 4 bases and J lost 4, with 12 bases in between. The CDR3 sequence is CASSLGGLYNEQFF. The CDR3 DNA reads as TGCGCCAGCAGCCTCGGGGGCCTTTACAATGAGCAGTTCTTC.